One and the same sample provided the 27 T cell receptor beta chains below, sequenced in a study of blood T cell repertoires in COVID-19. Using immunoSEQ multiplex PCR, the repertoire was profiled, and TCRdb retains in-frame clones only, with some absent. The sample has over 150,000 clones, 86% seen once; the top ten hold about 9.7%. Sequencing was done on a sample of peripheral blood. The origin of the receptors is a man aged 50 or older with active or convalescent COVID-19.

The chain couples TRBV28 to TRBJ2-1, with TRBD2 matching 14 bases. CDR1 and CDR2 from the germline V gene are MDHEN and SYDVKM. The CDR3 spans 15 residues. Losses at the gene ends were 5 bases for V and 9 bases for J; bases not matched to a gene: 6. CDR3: CASSPTSGGASEQFF. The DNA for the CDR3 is TGTGCCAGCAGTCCGACTAGCGGGGGGGCCAGTGAGCAGTTCTTC.

CDR3 region: CATSLSGYSYNEQFF. Written as DNA, the CDR3 is TGTGCCACCAGCTTAAGCGGATACTCCTACAATGAGCAGTTCTTC. This chain joins TRBV15 and TRBJ2-1, with TRBD2 as a possible D gene (5 bases). Trimming shortened V by 5 bases and J by 0 bases, and 11 bases separated the two germline ends. The CDR3 runs to 15 residues. The germline V gene encodes CDR1 LNHNV and CDR2 YYDKDF (reference sequence).

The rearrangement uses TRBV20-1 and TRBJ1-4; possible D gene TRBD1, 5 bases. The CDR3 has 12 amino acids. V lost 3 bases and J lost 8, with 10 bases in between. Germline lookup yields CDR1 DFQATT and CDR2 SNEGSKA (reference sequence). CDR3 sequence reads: CSASRGEEKLFF. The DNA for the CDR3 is TGCAGTGCTAGTCGGGGGGAGGAAAAACTGTTTTTT.

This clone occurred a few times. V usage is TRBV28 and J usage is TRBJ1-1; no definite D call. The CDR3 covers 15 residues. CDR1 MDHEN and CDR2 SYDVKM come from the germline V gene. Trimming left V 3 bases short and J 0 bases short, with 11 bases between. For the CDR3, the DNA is TGTGCCAGCAGTTTGGTAGCCGCCATGAACACTGAAGCTTTCTTT. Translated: CASSLVAAMNTEAFF.

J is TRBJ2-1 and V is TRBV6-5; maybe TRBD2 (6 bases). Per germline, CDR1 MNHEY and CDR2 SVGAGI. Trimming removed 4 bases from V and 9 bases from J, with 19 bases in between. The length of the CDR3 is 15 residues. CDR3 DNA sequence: TGTGCCAGCAGTTTGGAGGGCGCGGGGCCGGGTGAGCAGTTCTTC. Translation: CASSLEGAGPGEQFF.

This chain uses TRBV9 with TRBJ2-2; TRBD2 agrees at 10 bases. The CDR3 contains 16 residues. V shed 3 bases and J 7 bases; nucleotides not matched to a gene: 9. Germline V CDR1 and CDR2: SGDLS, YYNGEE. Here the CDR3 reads CASSGGSGGLSGELFF. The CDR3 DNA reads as TGTGCCAGCAGCGGTGGTAGCGGGGGGCTAAGCGGGGAGCTGTTTTTT. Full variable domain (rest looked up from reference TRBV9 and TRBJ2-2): DSGVTQTPKHLITATGQRVTLRCSPRSGDLSVYWYQQSLDQGLQFLIQYYNGEERAKGNILERFSAQQFPDLHSELNLSSLELGDSALYFCASSGGSGGLSGELFFGEGSRLTVL.

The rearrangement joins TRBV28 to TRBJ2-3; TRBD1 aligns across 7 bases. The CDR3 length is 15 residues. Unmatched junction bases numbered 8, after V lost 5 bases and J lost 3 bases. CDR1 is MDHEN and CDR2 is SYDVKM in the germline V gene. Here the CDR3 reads CASSPWTRGTDTQYF. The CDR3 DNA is TGTGCCAGCAGTCCATGGACCAGGGGGACAGATACGCAGTATTTT.

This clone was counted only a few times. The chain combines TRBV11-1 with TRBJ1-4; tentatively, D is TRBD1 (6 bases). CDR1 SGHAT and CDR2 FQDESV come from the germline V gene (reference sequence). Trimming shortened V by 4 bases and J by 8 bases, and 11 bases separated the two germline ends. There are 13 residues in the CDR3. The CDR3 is CASSSSTGEKLFF. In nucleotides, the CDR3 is TGTGCCAGCAGCTCCTCGACAGGCGAAAAACTGTTTTTT.

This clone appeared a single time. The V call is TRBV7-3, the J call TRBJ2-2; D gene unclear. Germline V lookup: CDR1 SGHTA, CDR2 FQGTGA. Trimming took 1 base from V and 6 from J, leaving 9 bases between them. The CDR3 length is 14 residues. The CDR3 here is CASSLSRIAGELFF. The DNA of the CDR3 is TGTGCCAGCAGCTTAAGCAGGATCGCCGGGGAGCTGTTTTTT.

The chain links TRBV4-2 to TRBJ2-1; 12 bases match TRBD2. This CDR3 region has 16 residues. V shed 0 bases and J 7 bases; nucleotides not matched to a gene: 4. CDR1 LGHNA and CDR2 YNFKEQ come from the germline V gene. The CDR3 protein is CASSQEQGTSGNEQFF. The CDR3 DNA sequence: TGTGCCAGCAGCCAAGAACAAGGGACTAGCGGGAATGAGCAGTTCTTC.

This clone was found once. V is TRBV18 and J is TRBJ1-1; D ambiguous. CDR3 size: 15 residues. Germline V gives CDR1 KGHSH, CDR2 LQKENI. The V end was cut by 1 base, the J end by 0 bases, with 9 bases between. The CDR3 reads CASSPRGALNTEAFF. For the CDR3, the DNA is TGTGCCAGCTCACCACGGGGAGCCCTGAACACTGAAGCTTTCTTT. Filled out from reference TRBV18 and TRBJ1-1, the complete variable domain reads NAGVMQNPRHLVRRRGQEARLRCSPMKGHSHVYWYRQLPEEGLKFMVYLQKENIIDESGMPKERFSAEFPKEGPSILRIQQVVRGDSAAYFCASSPRGALNTEAFFGQGTRLTVV.

The CDR3 nucleotides read TGCAGCGCTCTTGGACAGTCGAACACCGGGGAGCTGTTTTTT. Translation gives CSALGQSNTGELFF. V usage is TRBV29-1 and J usage is TRBJ2-2, with a tentative D call TRBD1 (6 bases). From germline, CDR1 is SQVTM and CDR2 ANQGSEA. This CDR3 spans 14 amino acids. The V end lost 7 bases, the J end lost 0 bases, and 12 bases lay between the germline ends.

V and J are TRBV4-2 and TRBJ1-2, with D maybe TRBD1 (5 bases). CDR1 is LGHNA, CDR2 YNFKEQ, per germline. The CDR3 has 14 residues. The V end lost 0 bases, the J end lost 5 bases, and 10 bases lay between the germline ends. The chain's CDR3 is CASSQETGVYGYTF. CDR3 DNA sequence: TGTGCCAGCAGCCAAGAGACGGGGGTATATGGCTACACCTTC.

The CDR3 sequence: CASSQRDRGGYGYTF. In nucleotides, the CDR3 is TGTGCCAGCAGTCAGAGGGACAGGGGAGGGTATGGCTACACCTTC. The rearrangement joins TRBV3-1 (or the pseudogene TRBV3-2) to TRBJ1-2; 10 bases map to TRBD1. This CDR3 is 15 amino acids long. Trimming at V came to 6 bases and at J to 5 bases, leaving 9 bases not matched to a gene. The germline V gene has CDR1 LGHDT and CDR2 YNNKEL (reference sequence).

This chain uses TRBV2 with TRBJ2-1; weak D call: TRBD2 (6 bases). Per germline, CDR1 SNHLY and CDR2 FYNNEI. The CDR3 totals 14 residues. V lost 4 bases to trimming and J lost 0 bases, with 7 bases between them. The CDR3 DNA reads TGTGCCAGCAGTGGGGAGGCCTCCTACAATGAGCAGTTCTTC. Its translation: CASSGEASYNEQFF.

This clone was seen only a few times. The CDR3 nucleotides are TGTGCCAGTAGTATAGACAGGTCTGGCTACACCTTC. Protein sequence: CASSIDRSGYTF. V gene TRBV19 combines with J gene TRBJ1-2; D unresolved. CDR1 is LNHDA, CDR2 SQIVND, per germline (reference sequence). This CDR3 region has 12 residues. V lost 0 bases to trimming and J lost 7 bases, with 6 bases between them.

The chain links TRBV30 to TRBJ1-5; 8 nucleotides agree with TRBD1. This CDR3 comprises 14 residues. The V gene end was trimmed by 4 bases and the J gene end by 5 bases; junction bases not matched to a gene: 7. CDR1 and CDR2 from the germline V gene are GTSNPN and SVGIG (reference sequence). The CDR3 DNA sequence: TGTGCCTGGAACGACAGGGGTTACGATCAGCCCCAGCATTTT. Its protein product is CAWNDRGYDQPQHF.

Written as DNA, the CDR3 is TGTGCCAGCAGCGTTAGCCGGGGCACAGGGGCAACTACGCAGTATTTT. This sequence encodes CASSVSRGTGATTQYF. The chain employs TRBV7-2 and TRBJ2-3, with TRBD1 matching over 7 bases. V shed 5 bases and J 8 bases; nucleotides not matched to a gene: 16. Germline CDR1 reads SGHTA; CDR2 reads FQGNSA. The CDR3 is 16 amino acids.

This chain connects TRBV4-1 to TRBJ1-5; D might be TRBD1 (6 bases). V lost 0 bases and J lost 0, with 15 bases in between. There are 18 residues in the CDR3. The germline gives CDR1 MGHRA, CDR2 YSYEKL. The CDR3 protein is CASSQDNGQFYSNQPQHF. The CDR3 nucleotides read TGCGCCAGCAGCCAAGATAATGGACAGTTCTATAGCAATCAGCCCCAGCATTTT.

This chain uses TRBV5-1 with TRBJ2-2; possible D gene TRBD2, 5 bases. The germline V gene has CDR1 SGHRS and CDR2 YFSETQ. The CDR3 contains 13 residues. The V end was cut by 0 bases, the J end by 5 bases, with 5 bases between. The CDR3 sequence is CASSLGGTGELFF. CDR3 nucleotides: TGCGCCAGCAGCTTGGGAGGGACCGGGGAGCTGTTTTTT.

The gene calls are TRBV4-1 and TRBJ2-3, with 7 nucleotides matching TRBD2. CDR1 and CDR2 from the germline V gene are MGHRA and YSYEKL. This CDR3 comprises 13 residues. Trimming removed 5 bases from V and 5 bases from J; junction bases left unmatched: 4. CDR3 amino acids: CASSGREIDTQYF. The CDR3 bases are TGCGCCAGCAGCGGGCGGGAGATAGATACGCAGTATTTT.

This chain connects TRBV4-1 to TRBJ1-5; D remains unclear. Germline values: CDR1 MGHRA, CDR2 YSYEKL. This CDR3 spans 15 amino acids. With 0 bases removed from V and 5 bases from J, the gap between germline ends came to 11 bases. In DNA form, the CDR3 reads TGCGCCAGCAGCCAAGATAGTCAGGCAGATCAGCCCCAGCATTTT. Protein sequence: CASSQDSQADQPQHF.

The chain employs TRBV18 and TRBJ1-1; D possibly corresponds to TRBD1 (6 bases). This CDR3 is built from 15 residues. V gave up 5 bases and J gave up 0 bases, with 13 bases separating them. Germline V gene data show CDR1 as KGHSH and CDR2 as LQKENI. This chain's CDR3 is CASSSGQLLNTEAFF. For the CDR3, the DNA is TGTGCCAGCTCATCGGGACAACTCTTGAACACTGAAGCTTTCTTT.

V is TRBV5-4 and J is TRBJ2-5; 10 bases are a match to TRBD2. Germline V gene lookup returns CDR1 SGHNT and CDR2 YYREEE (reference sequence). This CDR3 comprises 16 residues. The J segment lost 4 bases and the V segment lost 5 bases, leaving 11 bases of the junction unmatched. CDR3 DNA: TGTGCCAGCAGACCAACTATAACTAGCGGGGTAGAGACCCAGTACTTC. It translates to CASRPTITSGVETQYF.

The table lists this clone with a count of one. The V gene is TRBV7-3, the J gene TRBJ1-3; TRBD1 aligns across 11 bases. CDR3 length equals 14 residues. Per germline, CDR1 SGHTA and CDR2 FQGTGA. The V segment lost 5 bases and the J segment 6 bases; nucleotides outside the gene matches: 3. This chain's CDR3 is CASSPGQGANTIYF. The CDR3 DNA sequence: TGTGCCAGCAGCCCAGGACAGGGGGCAAACACCATATATTTT. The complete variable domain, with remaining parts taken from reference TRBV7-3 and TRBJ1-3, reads GAGVSQTPSNKVTEKGKYVELRCDPISGHTALYWYRQSLGQGPEFLIYFQGTGAADDSGLPNDRFFAVRPEGSVSTLKIQRTERGDSAVYLCASSPGQGANTIYFGEGSWLTVV.

CDR3 sequence (DNA): TGTGCCAGCAGTTTGGAGGGGAAGTCTGAAGCTTTCTTT. This codes for CASSLEGKSEAFF. The chain has TRBV28 and TRBJ1-1; tentative D call: TRBD1 (5 bases). The CDR3 spans 13 residues. Germline V gives CDR1 MDHEN, CDR2 SYDVKM. V was shortened by 3 bases and J by 6 bases, with 11 bases between the two germline ends.

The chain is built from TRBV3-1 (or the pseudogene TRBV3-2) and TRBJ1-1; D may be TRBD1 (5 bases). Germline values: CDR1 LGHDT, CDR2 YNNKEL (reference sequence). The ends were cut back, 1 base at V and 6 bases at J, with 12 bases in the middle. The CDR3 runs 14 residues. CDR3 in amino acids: CASSQGLQGAEAFF. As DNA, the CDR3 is TGTGCCAGCAGCCAAGGTTTGCAGGGCGCTGAAGCTTTCTTT.